A selection of T cell receptor beta chains follows, all from one sample in a study of blood T cell repertoires in COVID-19. The protocol was immunoSEQ multiplex PCR, while the TCRdb copy is restricted to in-frame clones and leaves out a portion. The sample contains fewer than 250,000 clones, around 85% of which appear only once. The sample comprised PBMCs or T cells enriched from blood (not recorded which). These receptors were collected from a woman in her thirties or forties with acute COVID-19. The CDR3 runs from the conserved cysteine through the conserved F or W. Fields, in order: V gene, clone size, D gene, J gene, CDR3 protein, CDR3 DNA. The D gene is left open where the match is weak. Rows give clone size only sometimes, using once, few, many, or a class for an expanded clone.

TRBV6-5	-	TRBD1	TRBJ1-6	CASSYLQGDNSPLHF	TGTGCCAGCAGTTACCTGCAGGGGGATAATTCACCCCTCCACTTT
TRBV20-1	-	-	TRBJ2-1	CSARDSHTQFF	TGCAGTGCTAGAGATTCGCATACTCAGTTCTTC
TRBV10-1	-	-	TRBJ1-2	CASSESYNYGYTF	TGCGCCAGCAGTGAGTCTTATAACTATGGCTACACCTTC
TRBV18	-	-	TRBJ1-5	CASSIKAGLGTGNQPQHF	TGTGCCAGCTCAATTAAAGCAGGACTGGGCACCGGCAATCAGCCCCAGCATTTT
TRBV28	-	-	TRBJ1-1	CASILGAMGGNAFF	TGTGCCAGCATCCTTGGTGCAATGGGGGGGAACGCTTTCTTT
TRBV5-1	-	TRBD1	TRBJ1-1	CASSATLSGGIEAFF	TGCGCCAGCAGCGCTACATTATCAGGGGGTATTGAGGCTTTCTTT
TRBV4-2	few	-	TRBJ1-4	CASTQDGRTNEKLFF	TGTGCCAGCACCCAAGATGGGAGAACTAATGAAAAACTGTTTTTT
TRBV18	few	TRBD1	TRBJ2-7	CASSRDSLYEQYF	TGTGCCAGCTCACGGGACAGCCTCTACGAGCAGTACTTC
TRBV10-3	-	-	TRBJ2-7	CAISESWVRLYEQYF	TGTGCCATCAGTGAGTCGTGGGTGAGACTCTACGAGCAGTACTTC
TRBV14	few	-	TRBJ1-6	CASSQTQVSPLHF	TGTGCCAGCAGCCAAACCCAGGTTTCACCCCTCCACTTT
TRBV2	-	TRBD1	TRBJ2-1	CASNPTGSPMEQFF	TGTGCCAGCAATCCGACAGGGTCCCCCATGGAGCAGTTCTTC